Each of the 14 T cell receptor beta chains below was sequenced from the same sample in a study of regulatory T cells in long-lasting Graves disease. Extracted RNA from PBMCs served as the source of the TCR library. Each CDR3 protein is one row after TCRdb ran MiXCR on the reads. The table has 1,000 to 1,500 distinct CDR3 sequences, roughly 51% seen once; the top ten hold more than 13%. Sequencing used peripheral blood mononuclear cells (PBMCs), obtained with antithyroid drug treatment, in newly diagnosed or persistent Graves disease (not recorded which). The receptors derive from a female donor with Graves disease.

The genes are TRBV11-1 and TRBJ2-7, with TRBD2 as a possible D gene (6 bases). V was shortened by 0 bases and J by 3 bases, with 12 bases between the two germline ends. The CDR3 extends over 15 amino acids. The germline gives CDR1 SGHAT, CDR2 FQDESV (reference sequence). Here the CDR3 reads CASSLAGGRNYEQYF. The CDR3, as DNA: TGTGCCAGCAGCTTAGCGGGGGGTAGAAACTACGAGCAGTACTTC.

This clonotype was recorded a few times. The rearrangement links TRBV5-1 to TRBJ2-2; D ambiguous. The V gene's germline CDR1 is SGHRS and CDR2 YFSETQ. This CDR3 contains 16 residues. V lost 5 bases to trimming and J lost 1 base, with 15 bases between them. CDR3 nucleotide sequence: TGCGCCAGCAGTCCCCTGGGTTCCAAGAACACCGGGGAGCTGTTTTTT. It yields the protein CASSPLGSKNTGELFF.

J is TRBJ2-5 and V is TRBV5-1; a weak D match, TRBD2 (5 bases). The germline V gene encodes CDR1 SGHRS and CDR2 YFSETQ. Trimming took 1 base from V and 5 from J, leaving 9 bases between them. The CDR3 totals 13 residues. As DNA, the CDR3 is TGCGCCAGCAGCTTGCTGGGCGGGGAGACCCAGTACTTC. Its protein is CASSLLGGETQYF.

The rearrangement uses TRBV6-5 and TRBJ2-7; the match to TRBD1 covers 8 bases. V shed 4 bases and J 2 bases; nucleotides not matched to a gene: 7. Germline CDR1 is MNHEY and CDR2 is SVGAGI. CDR3 length: 15 amino acids. This chain's CDR3 is CASSLTGTGAYEQYF. The CDR3 bases are TGTGCCAGCAGTTTAACCGGGACAGGAGCCTACGAGCAGTACTTC.

The chain employs TRBV29-1 and TRBJ2-1; 12 bases are a match to TRBD2. The CDR3 totals 18 residues. Trimming took 7 bases from V and 4 from J; bases not matched to a gene: 17. The germline V gene encodes CDR1 SQVTM and CDR2 ANQGSEA. This CDR3 reads CSAQGLLAGGEGYNEQFF. For the CDR3, the DNA is TGCAGCGCCCAGGGTTTACTAGCGGGAGGAGAAGGTTACAATGAGCAGTTCTTC.

This clonotype is termed large. This sequence joins TRBV18 and TRBJ1-1; D is perhaps TRBD1 (5 bases). Deletions cut 2 bases from V and 1 base from J, with 14 bases between. The CDR3 runs to 16 residues. Germline V gives CDR1 KGHSH, CDR2 LQKENI. CDR3 nucleotide sequence: TGTGCCAGCTCACCATCAGGAAAGGGGTCGAACACTGAAGCTTTCTTT. It yields the protein CASSPSGKGSNTEAFF.

The J gene is TRBJ2-3, the V gene TRBV27; D remains unclear. CDR1 and CDR2 (germline): MNHEY, SMNVEV (reference sequence). The germline V and J ends were trimmed by 2 bases and 1 base, with 4 bases remaining between them. The CDR3 spans 13 residues. CDR3 residues: CASSLRRTDTQYF. In DNA form, the CDR3 reads TGTGCCAGCAGTTTACGGCGCACAGATACGCAGTATTTT.

The chain combines TRBV11-2 with TRBJ2-1; 13 positions agree with TRBD2. The CDR3 spans 16 residues. Germline CDR1 SGHAT, CDR2 FQNNGV. Germline trimming cut 5 bases from V and 8 bases from J; bases unmatched to any gene: 9. CDR3 residues: CASSHGLAGVVDEQFF. DNA of the CDR3: TGTGCCAGCAGCCACGGACTAGCGGGAGTTGTCGATGAGCAGTTCTTC.

This chain links TRBV27 with TRBJ1-5; D uncertain. The germline CDR1 and CDR2 sequences are MNHEY and SMNVEV (reference sequence). This CDR3 has 14 amino acids. Trimming removed 1 base at V and 2 bases at J, with 6 bases between. The chain's CDR3 is CASSLFTGNQPQHF. In nucleotides, the CDR3 is TGTGCCAGCAGTTTATTCACCGGCAATCAGCCCCAGCATTTT.

This clonotype was picked up a small number of times. The rearrangement joins TRBV19 to TRBJ1-1; weak D call: TRBD1 (6 bases). The V end lost 7 bases, the J end lost 4 bases, and 19 bases lay between the germline ends. The CDR3 spans 15 residues. Germline CDR1 reads LNHDA; CDR2 reads SQIVND (reference sequence). The CDR3 region has the DNA TGTGCCAGTACCTCCTTTGGGGGGCGGGGCACTGAAGCTTTCTTT. Protein product: CASTSFGGRGTEAFF.

The V call is TRBV6-2 or TRBV6-3, the J call TRBJ2-7; D unresolved. Deletions cut 3 bases from V and 2 bases from J, with 11 bases between. This CDR3 region has 14 residues. Germline V gene lookup returns CDR1 MNHEY and CDR2 SVGEGT. The CDR3 reads CASSYRQQTYEQYF. The CDR3 DNA follows: TGTGCCAGCAGTTATCGGCAACAAACCTACGAGCAGTACTTC.

This chain joins TRBV28 and TRBJ2-5, with D maybe TRBD1 (5 bases). V lost 4 bases and J lost 5, with 17 bases in between. Germline V gene sequence: CDR1 MDHEN, CDR2 SYDVKM. The CDR3 runs 15 residues. CDR3 nucleotide sequence: TGTGCCAGCAGTTCCCCGACAGCCTTGGGGGAGACCCAGTACTTC. This codes for CASSSPTALGETQYF.

This clonotype was detected only once. The CDR3 DNA reads TGTGCCAGCTCACGAAGCGGGAATAGCGAGGAGCTGTTTTTT. This encodes CASSRSGNSEELFF. The rearrangement joins TRBV18 to TRBJ2-2; TRBD2 agrees at 7 bases. J was trimmed by 10 bases and V by 4 bases; bases with no gene match: 9. Looked up from germline, CDR1 is KGHSH and CDR2 is LQKENI. The CDR3 is made up of 14 amino acids.

This chain connects TRBV6-5 to TRBJ2-7; no clear D. Germline CDR1 and CDR2: MNHEY and SVGAGI. This CDR3 spans 13 amino acids. V was trimmed by 7 bases and J by 5 bases, leaving 15 bases between them. CDR3 in amino acids: CASKEISADEQYF. In DNA, the CDR3 is TGTGCCAGCAAGGAGATTAGTGCCGACGAGCAGTACTTC.